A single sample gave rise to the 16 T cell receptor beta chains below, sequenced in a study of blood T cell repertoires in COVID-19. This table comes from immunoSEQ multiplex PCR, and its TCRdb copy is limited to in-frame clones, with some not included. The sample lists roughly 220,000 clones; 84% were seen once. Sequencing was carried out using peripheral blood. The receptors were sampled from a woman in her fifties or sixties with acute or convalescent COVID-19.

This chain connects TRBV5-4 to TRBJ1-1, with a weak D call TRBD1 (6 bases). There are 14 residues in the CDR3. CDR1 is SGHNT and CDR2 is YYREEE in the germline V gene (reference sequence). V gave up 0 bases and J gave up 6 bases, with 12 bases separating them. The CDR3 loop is CASSLVRGGAEAFF. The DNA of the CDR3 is TGTGCCAGCAGCTTGGTCAGGGGAGGGGCTGAAGCTTTCTTT.

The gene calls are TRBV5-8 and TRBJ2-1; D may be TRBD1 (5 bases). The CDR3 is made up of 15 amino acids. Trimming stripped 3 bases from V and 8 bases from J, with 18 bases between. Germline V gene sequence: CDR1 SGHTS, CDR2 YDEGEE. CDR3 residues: CASSWVEIRVHEQFF. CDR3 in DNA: TGTGCCAGCAGCTGGGTGGAGATCAGGGTCCATGAGCAGTTCTTC.

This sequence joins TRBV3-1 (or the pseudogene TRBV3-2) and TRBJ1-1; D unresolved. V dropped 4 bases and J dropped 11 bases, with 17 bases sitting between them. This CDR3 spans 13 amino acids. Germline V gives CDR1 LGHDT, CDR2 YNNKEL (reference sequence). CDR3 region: CASSPLEGGRAFF. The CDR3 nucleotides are TGTGCCAGCAGCCCTTTAGAGGGAGGGAGGGCTTTCTTT.

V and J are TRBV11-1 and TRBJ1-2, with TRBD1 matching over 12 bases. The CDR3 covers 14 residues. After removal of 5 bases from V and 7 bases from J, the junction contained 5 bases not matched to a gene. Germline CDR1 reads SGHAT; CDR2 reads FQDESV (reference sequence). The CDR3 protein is CASSRGTGGGGYTF. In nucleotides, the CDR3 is TGTGCCAGCAGCCGAGGGACAGGGGGCGGTGGCTACACCTTC.

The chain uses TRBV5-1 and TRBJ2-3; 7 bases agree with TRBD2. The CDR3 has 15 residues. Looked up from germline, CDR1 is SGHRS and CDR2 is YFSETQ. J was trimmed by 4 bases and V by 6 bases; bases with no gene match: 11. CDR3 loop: CASKDAGGSSDTQYF. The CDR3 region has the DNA TGCGCCAGCAAGGACGCCGGGGGGTCCTCAGATACGCAGTATTTT.

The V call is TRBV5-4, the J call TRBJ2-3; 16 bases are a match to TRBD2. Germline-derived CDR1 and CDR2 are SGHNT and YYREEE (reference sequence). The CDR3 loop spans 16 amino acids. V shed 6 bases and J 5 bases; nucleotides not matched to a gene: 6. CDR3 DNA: TGTGCCAGCAATATAGGGACTAGCGGGGGGGGAGATACGCAGTATTTT. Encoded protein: CASNIGTSGGGDTQYF.

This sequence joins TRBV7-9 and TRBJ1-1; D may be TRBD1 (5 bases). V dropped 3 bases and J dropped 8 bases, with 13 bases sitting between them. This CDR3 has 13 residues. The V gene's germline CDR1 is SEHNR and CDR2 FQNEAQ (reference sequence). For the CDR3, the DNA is TGTGCCAGCAGCTTGGGGCACCGGGAGGAAGCTTTCTTT. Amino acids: CASSLGHREEAFF.

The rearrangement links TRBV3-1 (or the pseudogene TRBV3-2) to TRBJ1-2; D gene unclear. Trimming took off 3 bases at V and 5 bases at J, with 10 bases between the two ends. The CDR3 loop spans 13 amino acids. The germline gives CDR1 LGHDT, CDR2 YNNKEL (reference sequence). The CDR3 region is CASSQAVSYGYTF. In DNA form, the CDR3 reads TGTGCCAGCAGCCAGGCGGTATCGTATGGCTACACCTTC.

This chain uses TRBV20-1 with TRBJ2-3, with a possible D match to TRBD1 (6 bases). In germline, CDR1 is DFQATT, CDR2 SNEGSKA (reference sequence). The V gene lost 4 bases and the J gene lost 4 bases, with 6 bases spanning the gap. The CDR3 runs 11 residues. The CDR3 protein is CSATGADTQYF. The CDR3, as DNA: TGCAGTGCTACAGGGGCAGATACGCAGTATTTT.

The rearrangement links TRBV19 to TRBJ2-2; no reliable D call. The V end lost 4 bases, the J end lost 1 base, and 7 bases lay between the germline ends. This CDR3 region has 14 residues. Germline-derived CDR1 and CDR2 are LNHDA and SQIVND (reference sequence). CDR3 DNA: TGTGCCAGTAGTACCGAGCGGAACACCGGGGAGCTGTTTTTT. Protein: CASSTERNTGELFF.

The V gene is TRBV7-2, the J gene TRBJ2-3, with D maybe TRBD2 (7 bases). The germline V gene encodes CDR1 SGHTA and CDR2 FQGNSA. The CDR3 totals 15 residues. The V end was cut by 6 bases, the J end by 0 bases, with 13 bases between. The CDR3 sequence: CASRAGAFSTDTQYF. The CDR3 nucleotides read TGTGCCAGCAGGGCGGGGGCCTTTAGCACAGATACGCAGTATTTT.

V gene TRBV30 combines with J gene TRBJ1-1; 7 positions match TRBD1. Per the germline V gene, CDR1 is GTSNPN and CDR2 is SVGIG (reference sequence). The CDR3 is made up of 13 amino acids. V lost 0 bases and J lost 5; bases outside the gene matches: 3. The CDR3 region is CAWSVTRGTEAFF. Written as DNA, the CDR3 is TGTGCCTGGAGTGTCACCAGGGGGACTGAAGCTTTCTTT.

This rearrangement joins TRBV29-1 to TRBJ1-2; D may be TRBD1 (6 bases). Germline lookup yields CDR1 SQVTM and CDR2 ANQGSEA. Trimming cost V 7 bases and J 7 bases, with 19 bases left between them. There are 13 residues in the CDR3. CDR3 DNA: TGCAGCGCCCGGGACATTCGAAATTTTGGCTACACCTTC. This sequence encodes CSARDIRNFGYTF.

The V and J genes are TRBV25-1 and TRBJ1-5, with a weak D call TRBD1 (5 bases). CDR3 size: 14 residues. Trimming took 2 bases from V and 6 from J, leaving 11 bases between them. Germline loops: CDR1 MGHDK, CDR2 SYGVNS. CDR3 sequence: CASSERGGGQPQHF. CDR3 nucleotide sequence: TGTGCCAGCAGTGAAAGGGGAGGCGGTCAGCCCCAGCATTTT. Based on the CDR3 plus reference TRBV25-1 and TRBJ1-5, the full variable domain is EADIYQTPRYLVIGTGKKITLECSQTMGHDKMYWYQQDPGMELHLIHYSYGVNSTEKGDLSSESTVSRIRTEHFPLTLESARPSHTSQYLCASSERGGGQPQHFGDGTRLSIL.

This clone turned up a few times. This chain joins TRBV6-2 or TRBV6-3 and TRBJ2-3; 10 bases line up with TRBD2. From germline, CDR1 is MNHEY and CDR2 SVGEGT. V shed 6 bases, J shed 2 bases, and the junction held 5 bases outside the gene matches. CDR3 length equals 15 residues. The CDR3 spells CASSQRGGHTDTQYF. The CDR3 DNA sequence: TGTGCCAGCAGCCAGCGGGGGGGCCACACAGATACGCAGTATTTT.

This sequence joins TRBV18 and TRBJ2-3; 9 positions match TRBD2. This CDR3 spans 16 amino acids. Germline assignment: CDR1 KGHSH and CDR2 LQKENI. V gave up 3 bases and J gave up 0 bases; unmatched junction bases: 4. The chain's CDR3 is CASSPSSGASTDTQYF. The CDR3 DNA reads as TGTGCCAGCTCACCCTCTAGCGGGGCTAGCACAGATACGCAGTATTTT.